This passage covers 2 T cell receptor beta chains from one sample sequenced in a study of Graves' ophthalmopathy and Graves' hyperthyroidism. Investigators amplified TCR beta CDR3 regions from RNA transcripts. Investigators did first-round RT-PCR with HTBI primers, then second-round multiplex PCR. Via MiXCR, TCRdb re-called the multiplex PCR reads, giving one row per CDR3 protein. The table includes 400,000 to 500,000 distinct CDR3 sequences, around 21% detected once. The sequenced sample was peripheral blood. These receptor sequences come from a woman younger than 35 with stable Graves' hyperthyroidism.

This clonotype was counted many times. This sequence joins TRBV6-5 and TRBJ2-7, with 13 nucleotides matching TRBD2. CDR3 length: 16 amino acids. The V segment lost 2 bases and the J segment 7 bases; nucleotides outside the gene matches: 8. Looked up from germline, CDR1 is MNHEY and CDR2 is SVGAGI. The CDR3 nucleotides read TGTGCCAGCAGTTACCCCGGACTAGCGGGAGCTTTTGAGCAGTACTTC. Translating gives CASSYPGLAGAFEQYF.

This clonotype showed up many times. The gene calls are TRBV12-3 or TRBV12-4 and TRBJ1-1, with TRBD1 as a possible D gene (6 bases). The CDR3 is 14 residues long. Trimming took off 7 bases at V and 0 bases at J, with 12 bases between the two ends. DNA for the CDR3: TGTGCCAGCACCAAGGACAGCATGAACACTGAAGCTTTCTTT. Its protein product is CASTKDSMNTEAFF.